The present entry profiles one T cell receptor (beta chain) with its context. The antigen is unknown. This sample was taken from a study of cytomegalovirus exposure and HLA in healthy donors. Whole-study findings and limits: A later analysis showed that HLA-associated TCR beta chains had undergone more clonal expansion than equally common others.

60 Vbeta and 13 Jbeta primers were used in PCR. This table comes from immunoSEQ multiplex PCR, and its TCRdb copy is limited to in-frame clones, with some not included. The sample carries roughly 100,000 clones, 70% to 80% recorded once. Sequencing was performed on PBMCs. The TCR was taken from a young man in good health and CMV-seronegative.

The CDR3: CASSRGEETEAFF. The CDR3 DNA sequence: TGTGCCAGCAGCCGAGGGGAGGAGACTGAAGCTTTCTTT. This chain connects TRBV11-2 to TRBJ1-1; perhaps TRBD1 as D (5 bases). Germline-derived CDR1 and CDR2 are SGHAT and FQNNGV. V lost 5 bases to trimming and J lost 5 bases, with 12 bases between them. The CDR3 consists of 13 residues. Combining the CDR3 with reference TRBV11-2 and TRBJ1-1 gives the whole variable domain EAGVAQSPRYKIIEKRQSVAFWCNPISGHATLYWYQQILGQGPKLLIQFQNNGVVDDSQLPKDRFSAERLKGVDSTLKIQPAKLEDSAVYLCASSRGEETEAFFGQGTRLTVV.